Below are 32 T cell receptor beta chains sequenced from a single sample in a study of blood T cells in healthy people across ages. Through a sample-barcoded 5' primer and a J-beta primer mix, a second PCR was run for roughly 6 to 12 cycles. One entry per CDR3 protein, called by TCRdb with MiXCR from the 5' RACE reads. The data hold 780,000 or so distinct CDR3 sequences, with 53% observed a single time. Sequencing input: blood. These receptors all come from a man older than 75 in good health.

This clonotype has a single count. The J gene is TRBJ2-7, the V gene TRBV7-9; the match to TRBD1 covers 9 bases. With V trimmed by 5 bases and J by 3 bases, 8 bases remained unmatched. CDR3 length: 15 residues. Looked up from germline, CDR1 is SEHNR and CDR2 is FQNEAQ (reference sequence). The CDR3 loop is CASSPWDRDFYEQYF. The CDR3 DNA is TGTGCCAGCAGCCCCTGGGACAGGGATTTCTACGAGCAGTACTTC.

The rearrangement joins TRBV25-1 to TRBJ2-1, with unresolved D. V lost 6 bases, J lost 6 bases, and 12 bases lay in between. Germline values: CDR1 MGHDK, CDR2 SYGVNS. CDR3 length equals 13 residues. CDR3: CASRGPLGNEQFF. In DNA, the CDR3 is TGTGCCAGCAGGGGCCCCCTCGGCAATGAGCAGTTCTTC.

This chain connects TRBV20-1 to TRBJ1-2, with D possibly TRBD1 on 6 matching bases. V was cut by 3 bases and J by 0 bases, with 11 bases left in between. The CDR3 is 14 residues long. Germline loops: CDR1 DFQATT, CDR2 SNEGSKA (reference sequence). This CDR3 is CSARGDTANYGYTF. As DNA, the CDR3 is TGCAGTGCTAGGGGGGACACAGCTAACTATGGCTACACCTTC.

V usage is TRBV14 and J usage is TRBJ1-5; D gene uncertain. Germline V lookup: CDR1 SGHDN, CDR2 FVKESK. V lost 0 bases, J lost 6 bases, and 6 bases lay in between. The CDR3 runs to 13 residues. CDR3 sequence reads: CASSQDSSQPQHF. CDR3 in DNA: TGTGCCAGCAGCCAAGATTCCAGTCAGCCCCAGCATTTT.

V gene TRBV5-1 combines with J gene TRBJ2-1, with TRBD2 matching 8 bases. With 3 bases clipped from V and 7 bases from J, the junction kept 9 bases outside the gene matches. The CDR3 is 15 residues long. Per the germline V gene, CDR1 is SGHRS and CDR2 is YFSETQ. This CDR3 is CASSSRRAGVNEQFF. The CDR3 nucleotides read TGCGCCAGCAGCTCCCGACGAGCGGGAGTGAATGAGCAGTTCTTC.

The V gene is TRBV9, the J gene TRBJ2-3; 8 bases agree with TRBD2. The CDR3 runs 16 residues. Germline loops: CDR1 SGDLS, CDR2 YYNGEE. Germline trimming cut 0 bases from V and 2 bases from J; bases unmatched to any gene: 5. In nucleotides, the CDR3 is TGTGCCAGCAGCGTAGCTGGGACTAGATACACAGATACGCAGTATTTT. This gives the protein CASSVAGTRYTDTQYF.

The rearrangement links TRBV24-1 to TRBJ1-2; 10 bases are shared with TRBD1. CDR1 and CDR2 from the germline V gene are KGHDR and SFDVKD. V was pared by 6 bases and J by 4 bases, with 4 bases of the junction left unmatched. The CDR3 consists of 14 residues. CDR3 nucleotides: TGTGCCACCAGTCCGGGACAGGGGACCTATGGCTACACCTTC. Protein: CATSPGQGTYGYTF.

The V gene is TRBV20-1, the J gene TRBJ2-5; weak D call: TRBD2 (6 bases). The V gene's germline CDR1 is DFQATT and CDR2 SNEGSKA (reference sequence). V shed 7 bases and J shed 2 bases, with 11 bases lying between them. This CDR3 region has 12 residues. CDR3 amino acids: CSGGETQETQYF. CDR3 nucleotides: TGCAGTGGCGGGGAAACGCAAGAGACCCAGTACTTC.

This clonotype was detected only once. This chain connects TRBV5-1 to TRBJ2-4; D is ambiguous. CDR3 length equals 13 residues. The germline CDR1 and CDR2 sequences are SGHRS and YFSETQ. V gave up 4 bases and J gave up 13 bases, with 18 bases separating them. The CDR3, as DNA: TGCGCCAGCAGCCTTCCTGAACTTACGAAGCAGTACTTC. Its protein is CASSLPELTKQYF.

The chain carries TRBV28 and TRBJ2-5; tentatively, D is TRBD2 (6 bases). The germline gives CDR1 MDHEN, CDR2 SYDVKM. The CDR3 totals 15 residues. The V gene lost 4 bases and the J gene lost 3 bases, with 15 bases spanning the gap. The CDR3 here is CASSSPRLGEETQYF. For the CDR3, the DNA is TGTGCCAGCAGTTCTCCCCGACTAGGGGAAGAGACCCAGTACTTC.

V usage is TRBV11-2 and J usage is TRBJ2-7, with a weak D call TRBD2 (5 bases). Germline V gene sequence: CDR1 SGHAT, CDR2 FQNNGV. V dropped 1 base and J dropped 2 bases, with 15 bases sitting between them. This CDR3 contains 16 residues. The CDR3 DNA reads as TGTGCCAGCAGCTTAGGAGGTAGTGACTATCCCTACGAGCAGTACTTC. This gives the protein CASSLGGSDYPYEQYF.

V is TRBV11-3 and J is TRBJ2-2; the D gene is possibly TRBD1 (5 bases). The CDR3 is 17 residues long. The V gene's germline CDR1 is SGHNT and CDR2 YENEEA. V was shortened by 1 base and J by 0 bases, with 12 bases between the two germline ends. The CDR3 nucleotides read TGTGCCAGCAGCTTAGGCGCAGGGAAACCGAACACCGGGGAGCTGTTTTTT. This encodes CASSLGAGKPNTGELFF.

This clonotype appeared a few times. The chain links TRBV20-1 to TRBJ2-1, with a tentative D call TRBD1 (6 bases). Between the trimmed V and J ends, which lost 0 bases and 9 bases, there was a span of 9 bases. This CDR3 has 12 amino acids. In germline, CDR1 is DFQATT, CDR2 SNEGSKA (reference sequence). CDR3 loop: CSARDTGREQFF. The CDR3 bases are TGCAGTGCTAGAGATACAGGGCGTGAGCAGTTCTTC.

Only a few counts were recorded for this clonotype. The chain uses TRBV20-1 and TRBJ2-5; a possible D gene is TRBD2 (5 bases). This CDR3 region has 15 residues. Germline-derived CDR1 and CDR2 are DFQATT and SNEGSKA (reference sequence). The V gene lost 0 bases and the J gene lost 3 bases, with 14 bases spanning the gap. The CDR3 coding sequence is TGCAGTGCTAGAGACTTGGCGGGTCGGGAAGAGACCCAGTACTTC. Its protein is CSARDLAGREETQYF.

This chain connects TRBV6-5 to TRBJ1-1; D is undetermined. Germline-derived CDR1 and CDR2 are MNHEY and SVGAGI. V lost 5 bases and J lost 4, with 14 bases in between. The CDR3 has 14 amino acids. The CDR3, as DNA: TGTGCCAGCAGTCGGATGATGGAAGGCACTGAAGCTTTCTTT. This translates into CASSRMMEGTEAFF.

The chain uses TRBV30 and TRBJ1-2; D possibly corresponds to TRBD1 (6 bases). The V end lost 4 bases, the J end lost 3 bases, and 12 bases lay between the germline ends. Per the germline V gene, CDR1 is GTSNPN and CDR2 is SVGIG (reference sequence). The CDR3 is 13 residues long. The CDR3 nucleotides are TGTGCCTGGATAGTACAGGGAGACTATGGCTACACCTTC. It is translated as CAWIVQGDYGYTF.

In regard to this clonotype: A much bigger clone sits one base away, suggesting this may be a read error. The gene calls are TRBV4-1 and TRBJ2-5; tentatively, D is TRBD1 or TRBD2 (5 bases each). V lost 8 bases and J 4 bases, leaving 14 bases between the germline ends. The CDR3 length is 13 residues. Germline assignment: CDR1 MGHRA and CDR2 YSYEKL. The CDR3 protein is CASGRMRGETQYF. The CDR3 nucleotides read TGCGCCAGCGGCCGTATGAGGGGAGAGACCCAGTACTTC.

The chain combines TRBV29-1 with TRBJ2-7; 7 bases are shared with TRBD1. CDR3 length: 14 amino acids. The trim removed 3 bases at V and 0 bases at J, leaving 5 bases unmatched. Per germline, CDR1 SQVTM and CDR2 ANQGSEA. The CDR3 spells CSVDAGTASYEQYF. DNA of the CDR3: TGCAGCGTTGATGCCGGGACAGCCTCCTACGAGCAGTACTTC.

This clonotype appeared a few times. The chain uses TRBV28 and TRBJ2-7; a possible D gene is TRBD2 (6 bases). The CDR3 totals 13 residues. Germline V lookup: CDR1 MDHEN, CDR2 SYDVKM. V dropped 4 bases and J dropped 3 bases, with 10 bases sitting between them. CDR3: CASSSPAGYEQYF. The CDR3 region has the DNA TGTGCCAGCAGTTCCCCAGCGGGCTACGAGCAGTACTTC. Looking up the rest from reference TRBV28 and TRBJ2-7 gives the full variable domain: DVKVTQSSRYLVKRTGEKVFLECVQDMDHENMFWYRQDPGLGLRLIYFSYDVKMKEKGDIPEGYSVSREKKERFSLILESASTNQTSMYLCASSSPAGYEQYFGPGTRLTVT.

The chain carries TRBV20-1 and TRBJ2-1; D unresolved. The J call may not be correct, given that the DNA end is closer to TRBJ2-7. Germline CDR1 DFQATT, CDR2 SNEGSKA (reference sequence). This CDR3 is 14 amino acids long. This CDR3 reads CSARNPGGPYEQYF. Here the CDR3 DNA reads TGCAGTGCTAGAAACCCGGGCGGACCCTACGAGCAGTACTTC.

This clonotype showed up just a few times. The V and J genes are TRBV6-5 and TRBJ2-7; no firm D call. Germline values: CDR1 MNHEY, CDR2 SVGAGI. This CDR3 is 14 amino acids long. V shed 5 bases and J shed 0 bases, with 11 bases lying between them. The CDR3 DNA is TGTGCCAGCAGTCCGGCCTCGAGCTCCTACGAGCAGTACTTC. It is translated as CASSPASSSYEQYF.

The V gene is TRBV24-1, the J gene TRBJ2-5; TRBD2 might be the D (6 bases). CDR1 and CDR2 (germline): KGHDR, SFDVKD. This CDR3 is 13 amino acids long. The V end lost 9 bases, the J end lost 3 bases, and 13 bases lay between the germline ends. The CDR3 DNA reads TGTGCCACCGCTGATGGGGGGAAAGAGACCCAGTACTTC. Translation: CATADGGKETQYF.

The sample holds one count of this clonotype. This chain joins TRBV7-2 and TRBJ2-3, with 8 bases matching TRBD2. Germline CDR1 reads SGHTA; CDR2 reads FQGNSA. The CDR3 contains 15 residues. V lost 1 base, J lost 2 bases, and 2 bases stayed unmatched. For the CDR3, the DNA is TGTGCCAGCAGCTTAGTTAGCGGGGCCACAGATACGCAGTATTTT. This codes for CASSLVSGATDTQYF. Supplemented by reference TRBV7-2 and TRBJ2-3, the full variable domain reads GAGVSQSPSNKVTEKGKDVELRCDPISGHTALYWYRQSLGQGLEFLIYFQGNSAPDKSGLPSDRFSAERTGGSVSTLTIQRTQQEDSAVYLCASSLVSGATDTQYFGPGTRLTVL.

The rearrangement links TRBV11-2 to TRBJ2-3; tentatively, D is TRBD1 or TRBD2 (6 bases each). V was shortened by 1 base and J by 14 bases, with 25 bases between the two germline ends. Germline CDR1 reads SGHAT; CDR2 reads FQNNGV. The CDR3 sequence is 16 residues long. The CDR3 DNA sequence: TGTGCCAGCAGCTTAGGGGGGCGGGGTGTGGGTAGATACGCGTATTTT. This encodes CASSLGGRGVGRYAYF.

This clonotype was seen a handful of times. The chain couples TRBV28 to TRBJ2-7, with D perhaps TRBD1 (6 bases). The CDR3 length is 13 residues. Between the trimmed V and J ends, which lost 7 bases and 4 bases, there was a span of 14 bases. In germline, CDR1 is MDHEN, CDR2 SYDVKM. CDR3 sequence: CASTWGTSYEQYF. The CDR3 nucleotides are TGTGCCAGCACTTGGGGGACATCTTACGAGCAGTACTTC.

As concerns this clonotype: This could be a read error, since a much larger clone is one nucleotide away. This chain joins TRBV20-1 and TRBJ2-3; TRBD2 matches at 8 bases. The CDR3 loop spans 17 amino acids. With 3 bases clipped from V and 14 bases from J, the junction kept 25 bases outside the gene matches. Germline V gene lookup returns CDR1 DFQATT and CDR2 SNEGSKA (reference sequence). The CDR3 sequence: CSASPPGSPGGHRYVYF. For the CDR3, the DNA is TGCAGTGCTAGTCCCCCCGGTAGCCCGGGGGGGCACAGATACGTGTATTTT.

This clonotype was seen a few times. This chain uses TRBV9 with TRBJ2-7; perhaps TRBD2 as D (5 bases). The germline gives CDR1 SGDLS, CDR2 YYNGEE. This CDR3 has 14 residues. The V and J ends lost 5 bases and 2 bases respectively, with 14 bases between them. For the CDR3, the DNA is TGTGCCAGCAGTCACATAGCGAACCCCTACGAGCAGTACTTC. It encodes CASSHIANPYEQYF.

The chain joins TRBV20-1 to TRBJ2-3, with 8 bases fitting TRBD1. The ends lost 4 bases at V and 4 bases at J; junction bases unmatched: 13. CDR1 is DFQATT and CDR2 is SNEGSKA in the germline V gene (reference sequence). The CDR3 spans 16 residues. The CDR3: CSAKGPGQEYSDTQYF. The CDR3 nucleotides read TGCAGTGCTAAAGGACCGGGACAGGAGTACTCAGATACGCAGTATTTT.

This clonotype was detected a few times. V usage is TRBV29-1 and J usage is TRBJ1-1, with 9 bases that match TRBD1. The CDR3 is 14 amino acids. V was pared by 7 bases and J by 5 bases, with 11 bases of the junction left unmatched. The germline CDR1 and CDR2 sequences are SQVTM and ANQGSEA. CDR3 loop: CSASSTGGRTEAFF. DNA for the CDR3: TGCAGCGCTTCGTCGACAGGGGGAAGAACTGAAGCTTTCTTT. Combining the CDR3 with reference TRBV29-1 and TRBJ1-1 gives the whole variable domain SAVISQKPSRDICQRGTSLTIQCQVDSQVTMMFWYRQQPGQSLTLIATANQGSEATYESGFVIDKFPISRPNLTFSTLTVSNMSPEDSSIYLCSASSTGGRTEAFFGQGTRLTVV.

A few counts support this clonotype. CDR3 nucleotide sequence: TGTGCCAGCAGCCTCACGGACGGGGACGAGCAGTACTTC. Protein product: CASSLTDGDEQYF. The chain carries TRBV4-2 and TRBJ2-7; weak D call: TRBD2 (5 bases). V was trimmed by 4 bases and J by 5 bases, leaving 12 bases between them. Germline V CDR1 and CDR2: LGHNA, YNFKEQ. The CDR3 has 13 residues.

The chain is built from TRBV29-1 and TRBJ2-5; no reliable D call. Germline V gene data show CDR1 as SQVTM and CDR2 as ANQGSEA. CDR3 length: 11 amino acids. The ends were cut back, 2 bases at V and 5 bases at J, with 6 bases in the middle. The CDR3: CSVEWQETQYF. The CDR3 coding sequence is TGCAGCGTTGAATGGCAGGAGACCCAGTACTTC.

The table lists this clonotype with a few counts. The genes are TRBV10-3 and TRBJ1-1; weak D call: TRBD1 (5 bases). Deletions cut 3 bases from V and 8 bases from J, with 10 bases between. Germline CDR1 ENHRY, CDR2 SYGVKD. This CDR3 region has 12 residues. The CDR3 coding sequence is TGTGCCATCAGTGAAGACGACAGAGAAGCTTTCTTT. Amino acids: CAISEDDREAFF.